These 25 T cell receptor beta chains were sequenced from one sample in a study of T cell responses to AZD1222 COVID-19 vaccine. Sequencing used immunoSEQ multiplex PCR; TCRdb keeps in-frame clones, though not all of them. Of under 150,000 clones in the sample, about 93% were seen once. Sequences were derived from peripheral blood, sampled on day 0 of AZD1222 vaccination. The receptors shown here come from an adult in good health.

The chain uses TRBV5-6 and TRBJ2-5, with no clear D. CDR3 length: 12 amino acids. V shed 4 bases and J shed 3 bases, with 7 bases lying between them. Germline lookup yields CDR1 SGHDT and CDR2 YYEEEE. The CDR3 nucleotides are TGTGCCAGCAGCCAGATCGAAGAGACCCAGTACTTC. It codes for CASSQIEETQYF.

The chain uses TRBV7-2 and TRBJ2-1; TRBD1 agrees at 7 bases. The CDR3 is made up of 15 amino acids. The germline CDR1 and CDR2 sequences are SGHTA and FQGNSA. Trimming removed 8 bases from V and 3 bases from J; junction bases left unmatched: 10. The CDR3 DNA reads TGTGCCAGCCTAATCACAGGGGTACACTACAATGAGCAGTTCTTC. Translating it yields CASLITGVHYNEQFF. Full variable domain (rest looked up from reference TRBV7-2 and TRBJ2-1): GAGVSQSPSNKVTEKGKDVELRCDPISGHTALYWYRQSLGQGLEFLIYFQGNSAPDKSGLPSDRFSAERTGGSVSTLTIQRTQQEDSAVYLCASLITGVHYNEQFFGPGTRLTVL.

This chain connects TRBV6-1 to TRBJ2-2; possibly TRBD1 for D (6 bases). The CDR3 covers 16 residues. Germline V gene lookup returns CDR1 MNHNS and CDR2 SASEGT. With 4 bases removed from V and 4 bases from J, the gap between germline ends came to 16 bases. As DNA, the CDR3 is TGTGCCAGCAGTGGAACAGGGTCTATGGGCACCGGGGAGCTGTTTTTT. The encoded protein is CASSGTGSMGTGELFF.

This chain joins TRBV19 and TRBJ2-1; no clear D. Per the germline V gene, CDR1 is LNHDA and CDR2 is SQIVND (reference sequence). The V gene lost 6 bases and the J gene lost 3 bases, with 6 bases spanning the gap. This CDR3 spans 12 amino acids. CDR3 sequence: CASSDIYNEQFF. The CDR3 DNA follows: TGTGCCAGTAGCGACATCTACAATGAGCAGTTCTTC. Looking up the rest from reference TRBV19 and TRBJ2-1 gives the full variable domain: DGGITQSPKYLFRKEGQNVTLSCEQNLNHDAMYWYRQDPGQGLRLIYYSQIVNDFQKGDIAEGYSVSREKKESFPLTVTSAQKNPTAFYLCASSDIYNEQFFGPGTRLTVL.

The rearrangement uses TRBV16 and TRBJ1-2; 8 positions match TRBD1. Germline CDR1 and CDR2: KGHSY and FQNENV. V was clipped by 0 bases and J by 5 bases; unmatched bases: 5. This CDR3 is built from 15 residues. The DNA for the CDR3 is TGTGCCAGCAGCCAATCAAGTCGGACAGGGTATGGCTACACCTTC. Its translation: CASSQSSRTGYGYTF. Looking up the rest from reference TRBV16 and TRBJ1-2 gives the full variable domain: GEEVAQTPKHLVRGEGQKAKLYCAPIKGHSYVFWYQQVLKNEFKFLISFQNENVFDETGMPKERFSAKCLPNSPCSLEIQATKLEDSAVYFCASSQSSRTGYGYTFGSGTRLTVV.

The chain has TRBV5-6 and TRBJ2-1; 8 bases align to TRBD2. Germline V gives CDR1 SGHDT, CDR2 YYEEEE. The CDR3 is 15 residues long. The ends lost 5 bases at V and 0 bases at J; junction bases unmatched: 4. The CDR3 loop is CASSNRGGSYNEQFF. The CDR3 DNA sequence: TGTGCCAGCAGTAATCGGGGGGGCTCCTACAATGAGCAGTTCTTC.

The chain has TRBV2 and TRBJ1-1; D remains ambiguous. This CDR3 has 15 residues. Germline V lookup: CDR1 SNHLY, CDR2 FYNNEI. Trimming left V 0 bases short and J 3 bases short, with 11 bases between. CDR3 residues: CASSEARSEDTEAFF. CDR3 nucleotide sequence: TGTGCCAGCAGTGAAGCGAGGTCGGAGGACACTGAAGCTTTCTTT.

V gene TRBV7-9 combines with J gene TRBJ1-1; 10 bases map to TRBD1. Germline V CDR1 and CDR2: SEHNR, FQNEAQ (reference sequence). The CDR3 runs 15 residues. The V gene end was trimmed by 5 bases and the J gene end by 4 bases; junction bases not matched to a gene: 7. The CDR3 DNA reads TGTGCCAGCAGCACTGGGACAGGGGAGGGCACTGAAGCTTTCTTT. This codes for CASSTGTGEGTEAFF.

The rearrangement joins TRBV19 to TRBJ1-1, with D perhaps TRBD1 (5 bases). The CDR3 is 13 residues long. The V and J ends lost 7 bases and 11 bases respectively, with 20 bases between them. The germline V gene encodes CDR1 LNHDA and CDR2 SQIVND (reference sequence). CDR3 coding DNA: TGTGCCAGTACCAAAACCACAGGTGCGGGGGCTTTCTTT. Amino acid sequence: CASTKTTGAGAFF.

As for this clone: This specimen includes other DNA sequences encoding the same CDR3. The chain recombines TRBV5-4 with TRBJ2-7, with 11 bases identical to TRBD2. V lost 4 bases and J lost 0; bases outside the gene matches: 3. CDR3 length: 15 amino acids. Germline V gene data show CDR1 as SGHNT and CDR2 as YYREEE (reference sequence). This CDR3 reads CASSLAGGSSYEQYF. CDR3 nucleotide sequence: TGTGCCAGCAGCCTAGCGGGGGGCAGCTCCTACGAGCAGTACTTC.

This rearrangement joins TRBV28 to TRBJ1-2, with 9 nucleotides matching TRBD1. Germline V gives CDR1 MDHEN, CDR2 SYDVKM. The CDR3 extends over 15 amino acids. Trimming removed 2 bases from V and 4 bases from J; junction bases left unmatched: 5. The CDR3 loop is CASSLGQGRFYGYTF. CDR3 nucleotides: TGTGCCAGCAGTTTAGGACAGGGGCGCTTCTATGGCTACACCTTC.

This clone appeared once. This sequence joins TRBV29-1 and TRBJ1-5; maybe TRBD1 (6 bases). This CDR3 comprises 12 residues. The V and J ends lost 4 bases and 4 bases respectively, with 8 bases between them. The germline V gene has CDR1 SQVTM and CDR2 ANQGSEA. The CDR3 DNA reads as TGCAGCGTTGGGGGGGCAAATCAGCCCCAGCATTTT. It specifies CSVGGANQPQHF. The full variable domain, with the rest looked up from reference TRBV29-1 and TRBJ1-5, is SAVISQKPSRDICQRGTSLTIQCQVDSQVTMMFWYRQQPGQSLTLIATANQGSEATYESGFVIDKFPISRPNLTFSTLTVSNMSPEDSSIYLCSVGGANQPQHFGDGTRLSIL.

The rearrangement links TRBV19 to TRBJ1-4; D not certain. Germline-derived CDR1 and CDR2 are LNHDA and SQIVND (reference sequence). The CDR3 is 14 amino acids. V shed 6 bases and J shed 10 bases, with 18 bases lying between them. The CDR3 spells CASSTAYGVGKLFF. The DNA of the CDR3 is TGTGCCAGTAGCACCGCTTACGGGGTTGGAAAACTGTTTTTT.

This clone occurred once. CDR3 coding DNA: TGCGCCAGCAGCGGCAGGGGTGTGGACACTGAAGCTTTCTTT. Its translation is CASSGRGVDTEAFF. The V gene is TRBV5-1, the J gene TRBJ1-1; tentative D call: TRBD1 (6 bases). V was pared by 4 bases and J by 3 bases, with 13 bases between. The CDR3 spans 14 residues. Germline CDR1 reads SGHRS; CDR2 reads YFSETQ.

The V call is TRBV5-6, the J call TRBJ1-1; D uncertain. Trimming removed 0 bases from V and 0 bases from J, with 9 bases in between. The germline gives CDR1 SGHDT, CDR2 YYEEEE. The CDR3 has 15 amino acids. The CDR3 region has the DNA TGTGCCAGCAGCTTGGCTGGCGGACTGAACACTGAAGCTTTCTTT. This translates into CASSLAGGLNTEAFF.

This clone came up once. The J gene is TRBJ2-3, the V gene TRBV7-2; TRBD2 aligns across 14 bases. The CDR3 is 18 amino acids. Losses at the gene ends were 3 bases for V and 4 bases for J; bases not matched to a gene: 9. Germline V lookup: CDR1 SGHTA, CDR2 FQGNSA. Here the CDR3 reads CASSFPPWTSGRPDTQYF. The DNA for the CDR3 is TGTGCCAGCAGCTTCCCGCCGTGGACTAGCGGGAGGCCAGATACGCAGTATTTT.

This rearrangement joins TRBV10-3 to TRBJ2-1; tentative D call: TRBD2 (6 bases). CDR1 is ENHRY, CDR2 SYGVKD, per germline. V lost 5 bases, J lost 1 base, and 9 bases lay in between. The CDR3 extends over 14 amino acids. The CDR3 DNA is TGTGCCATCAGTCGGGAGTCGTCCTACAATGAGCAGTTCTTC. Protein: CAISRESSYNEQFF.

This rearrangement joins TRBV7-8 to TRBJ1-1; D is unclear. The CDR3 extends over 14 amino acids. The V end lost 1 base, the J end lost 5 bases, and 11 bases lay between the germline ends. Germline values: CDR1 SGHVS, CDR2 FQNEAQ. CDR3 residues: CASSLGFRVTEAFF. The CDR3 DNA reads TGTGCCAGCAGCTTAGGGTTTCGGGTTACTGAAGCTTTCTTT.

The chain carries TRBV7-9 and TRBJ2-1; 13 bases fit TRBD2. Germline V gene data show CDR1 as SEHNR and CDR2 as FQNEAQ (reference sequence). Germline trimming cut 5 bases from V and 10 bases from J; bases unmatched to any gene: 8. The CDR3 contains 15 residues. CDR3: CASSHGLAGEREQFF. Here the CDR3 DNA reads TGTGCCAGCAGCCACGGACTAGCGGGGGAGCGGGAGCAGTTCTTC.

The V gene is TRBV10-1, the J gene TRBJ2-7; D might be TRBD1 (5 bases). Trimming took off 0 bases at V and 6 bases at J, with 12 bases between the two ends. The V gene's germline CDR1 is WNHNN and CDR2 SYGVQD (reference sequence). This CDR3 region has 14 residues. For the CDR3, the DNA is TGCGCCAGCAGTGAGTCGGGGCTAGTAGGCGAGCAGTACTTC. Protein sequence: CASSESGLVGEQYF.

The V call is TRBV6-1, the J call TRBJ1-5; the D is unclear. Trimming took off 3 bases at V and 4 bases at J, with 10 bases between the two ends. This CDR3 has 14 amino acids. Germline V CDR1 and CDR2: MNHNS, SASEGT. The CDR3: CASSEGGDNQPQHF. The CDR3 DNA reads as TGTGCCAGCAGTGAGGGTGGAGATAATCAGCCCCAGCATTTT.

This chain links TRBV19 with TRBJ1-5; 10 bases map to TRBD1. Germline CDR1 reads LNHDA; CDR2 reads SQIVND (reference sequence). Trimming cost V 3 bases and J 2 bases; bases outside gene matches: 7. The CDR3 extends over 17 amino acids. CDR3 residues: CASSMGRQGAGNQPQHF. DNA of the CDR3: TGTGCCAGTAGTATGGGGAGACAGGGGGCCGGCAATCAGCCCCAGCATTTT.

The rearrangement links TRBV28 to TRBJ2-7; D is unclear. The CDR3 sequence is 12 residues long. Trimming took off 6 bases at V and 3 bases at J, with 9 bases between the two ends. CDR1 and CDR2 (germline): MDHEN, SYDVKM. The CDR3 protein is CASRGSHYEQYF. CDR3 DNA sequence: TGTGCCAGCAGGGGAAGTCACTACGAGCAGTACTTC.

The rearrangement links TRBV11-2 to TRBJ2-7, with 15 bases lining up with TRBD2. The CDR3 sequence is 18 residues long. The junction had 11 bases not matched to a gene; V was cut back by 2 bases and J by 6 bases. Per germline, CDR1 SGHAT and CDR2 FQNNGV. CDR3 nucleotides: TGTGCCAGCAGCTTAACCCGTAGGACTAGCGGGAGGGGACCCGAGCAGTACTTC. Encoded protein: CASSLTRRTSGRGPEQYF. Using reference TRBV11-2 and TRBJ2-7 for the parts outside the CDR3, the full variable domain is EAGVAQSPRYKIIEKRQSVAFWCNPISGHATLYWYQQILGQGPKLLIQFQNNGVVDDSQLPKDRFSAERLKGVDSTLKIQPAKLEDSAVYLCASSLTRRTSGRGPEQYFGPGTRLTVT.

The CDR3 sequence is CASTKGGPGRTDTQYF. For the CDR3, the DNA is TGTGCCAGCACCAAGGGAGGGCCCGGAAGGACAGATACGCAGTATTTT. The chain recombines TRBV5-4 with TRBJ2-3; 7 nucleotides align to TRBD2. V dropped 6 bases and J dropped 3; count of bases not matched to a gene: 13. The germline V gene encodes CDR1 SGHNT and CDR2 YYREEE (reference sequence). The CDR3 covers 16 residues.